Below are 12 T cell receptor beta chains sequenced from a single sample in a study of T cells in Graves' hyperthyroidism and ophthalmopathy. RNA transcripts were the template for amplifying TCR beta CDR3 regions. When the TCR CDR3 underwent first-round RT-PCR, the HTBI primer set was used. MiXCR, applied by TCRdb to the multiplex PCR reads, yields one record per CDR3 protein. The sample contains over 550,000 distinct CDR3 sequences, over 15% of which appear only once. Sequencing input: blood. The source of these receptors is a woman aged 18 to 35 with Graves' hyperthyroidism.

This clonotype was detected ten times or more. This chain links TRBV5-5 with TRBJ1-2; 8 nucleotides align to TRBD1. V shed 3 bases, J shed 4 bases, and the junction held 5 bases outside the gene matches. The germline gives CDR1 SGHKS, CDR2 YYEKEE (reference sequence). The CDR3 has 14 residues. As DNA, the CDR3 is TGTGCCAGCAGCTCACCCGGGACAGGCTATGGCTACACCTTC. As protein: CASSSPGTGYGYTF.

The table lists this clonotype with a few counts. The chain recombines TRBV18 with TRBJ2-7; D possibly matches TRBD1 or TRBD2 (6 bases each). Deletions cut 5 bases from V and 3 bases from J, with 14 bases between. Germline V CDR1 and CDR2: KGHSH, LQKENI. This CDR3 is 14 amino acids long. In DNA form, the CDR3 reads TGTGCCAGCTCATCTAGCGACAGGTTCTACGAGCAGTACTTC. This translates into CASSSSDRFYEQYF.

On this clonotype: One end of the junction fails to match germline, which may point to a read error. The V and J genes are TRBV7-9 and TRBJ2-5; D may be TRBD1 (6 bases). The germline V gene has CDR1 SEHNR and CDR2 FQNEAQ (reference sequence). The CDR3 extends over 15 amino acids. For the CDR3, the DNA is TGTGCCAGCAGCGGAAGGGACCCCAGGGGAGAGACCCGGTACTTC. This encodes CASSGRDPRGETRYF.

This clonotype was seen many times. The chain is built from TRBV7-9 and TRBJ2-3; D unclear. Germline V lookup: CDR1 SEHNR, CDR2 FQNEAQ (reference sequence). V was shortened by 5 bases and J by 0 bases, with 12 bases between the two germline ends. This CDR3 has 15 amino acids. CDR3 loop: CASSKSVSSTDTQYF. In DNA form, the CDR3 reads TGTGCCAGCAGCAAATCAGTTTCTAGCACAGATACGCAGTATTTT.

This clonotype has more than one count but fewer than ten. The chain carries TRBV19 and TRBJ2-5; 9 nucleotides match TRBD2. Trimming removed 4 bases from V and 5 bases from J; junction bases left unmatched: 8. The CDR3 sequence is 15 residues long. Germline V lookup: CDR1 LNHDA, CDR2 SQIVND (reference sequence). The CDR3 loop is CASSKTSGARETQYF. The CDR3, as DNA: TGTGCCAGTAGTAAGACTAGCGGTGCACGGGAGACCCAGTACTTC.

V gene TRBV7-9 combines with J gene TRBJ2-6; 7 nucleotides agree with TRBD1. The germline gives CDR1 SEHNR, CDR2 FQNEAQ (reference sequence). The trim removed 1 base at V and 0 bases at J, leaving 3 bases unmatched. This CDR3 contains 17 residues. For the CDR3, the DNA is TGTGCCAGCAGCTTAGGACAGGGTGACTCTGGGGCCAACGTCCTGACTTTC. Residues: CASSLGQGDSGANVLTF.

This clonotype has ten or more counts. The J gene is TRBJ2-1, the V gene TRBV20-1; no firm D call. V was trimmed by 3 bases and J by 2 bases, leaving 11 bases between them. The CDR3 consists of 14 residues. CDR1 and CDR2 from the germline V gene are DFQATT and SNEGSKA (reference sequence). The CDR3 here is CSASYGVTYNEQFF. CDR3 sequence (DNA): TGCAGTGCTAGTTATGGGGTGACCTACAATGAGCAGTTCTTC.

The gene calls are TRBV10-3 and TRBJ2-6, with D uncertain. The CDR3 covers 15 residues. Germline V CDR1 and CDR2: ENHRY, SYGVKD. The ends were cut back, 4 bases at V and 0 bases at J, with 7 bases in the middle. The CDR3 DNA reads as TGTGCCATCAGTGGTTTGGGCTCTGGGGCCAACGTCCTGACTTTC. Amino acid sequence: CAISGLGSGANVLTF.

This clonotype turned up a few times. The chain couples TRBV3-1 to TRBJ2-1; D may be TRBD1 or TRBD2 (6 bases each). Looked up from germline, CDR1 is LGHDT and CDR2 is YNNKEL (reference sequence). The V gene lost 0 bases and the J gene lost 6 bases, with 30 bases spanning the gap. The CDR3 totals 21 residues. DNA of the CDR3: TGTGCCAGCAGCCAAGATCGATTCAGGGGCCCCCAGACGGGAGTAAGCAATGAGCAGTTCTTC. The encoded protein is CASSQDRFRGPQTGVSNEQFF.

This clonotype has only one observation. CDR3 DNA: TGTGCCAGCAGCCCCCGGACAGGGAGGGTGTCACCCCTCCACTTT. Encoded protein: CASSPRTGRVSPLHF. The rearrangement uses TRBV3-1 and TRBJ1-6, with 8 bases fitting TRBD1. The CDR3 covers 15 residues. J was trimmed by 10 bases and V by 4 bases; bases with no gene match: 9. Germline-derived CDR1 and CDR2 are LGHDT and YNNKEL (reference sequence).

This clonotype occurred many times. The chain employs TRBV20-1 and TRBJ2-7; D gene ambiguous. Trimming removed 6 bases from V and 2 bases from J, with 17 bases in between. CDR1 and CDR2 from the germline V gene are DFQATT and SNEGSKA (reference sequence). CDR3 length: 14 residues. The CDR3 loop is CSAPSTWRPYEQYF. The CDR3 nucleotides are TGCAGTGCCCCCTCGACATGGCGGCCCTACGAGCAGTACTTC.

This clonotype came up many times. This chain uses TRBV5-1 with TRBJ1-5, with TRBD1 matching over 8 bases. This CDR3 comprises 15 residues. J gave up 3 bases and V 3 bases, and 5 bases lay outside the gene matches. In germline, CDR1 is SGHRS, CDR2 YFSETQ. The CDR3 here is CASSSTGDNNQPQHF. CDR3 nucleotide sequence: TGCGCCAGCAGCTCGACAGGGGATAACAATCAGCCCCAGCATTTT.